Listed below are T cell receptor beta chains from one sample, sequenced in a study of PD-1 blockade in classical Hodgkin lymphoma. Clones were sequenced by immunoSEQ multiplex PCR, and TCRdb holds only the in-frame ones, with some missing. The table lists 10,000 or so clones, more than 75% of them singletons, with 34% in the top ten. Here the sequenced sample was peripheral blood mononuclear cells (PBMCs), taken before the second cycle of nivolumab. These receptors were obtained from a human donor with classical Hodgkin lymphoma. Each CDR3 is given with its conserved first and last residue. The D gene is left open where the match is weak. Not all rows give a size; the values are once, few, many and, for expanded clones, a class.

- - TRBJ2-1 TRBV7-8 TGTGCCAGCAGCTTAGAGGAGAGCTCCTACAATGAGCAGTTCTTC CASSLEESSYNEQFF
- - TRBJ1-1 TRBV19 TGTGCCAGTAGTGCTCCGACTGCAAGCACTGAAGCTTTCTTT CASSAPTASTEAFF
- - TRBJ1-1 TRBV30 TGTGCCTGGGGGAGGGGCAGGGCGAACACTGAAGCTTTCTTT CAWGRGRANTEAFF
TRBD2 - TRBJ2-7 TRBV6-5 TGTGCCAGCAGTCCTGGGACTAGCGGACCCTACGAGCAGTACTTC CASSPGTSGPYEQYF
- - TRBJ2-7 TRBV19 TGTGCCAGTAGCCGCGGGTCCGCCTACGAGCAGTACTTC CASSRGSAYEQYF
- once TRBJ2-7 TRBV5-7 TGTGCCAGCAGCTTGGGTGGGGGCCTCATGGGGGAGCAGTACTTC CASSLGGGLMGEQYF
- once TRBJ2-7 TRBV4-1 TGCGCCAGCAGCCAAGATCACAGGGAGCAGTACTTC CASSQDHREQYF
TRBD1 - TRBJ1-5 TRBV5-1 TGCGCCAGCAGCTTGGGGACAGGCCAGCCCCAGCATTTT CASSLGTGQPQHF
TRBD1 few TRBJ1-1 TRBV19 TGTGCCAGTAGTATATATATCGGACAGGGGGGCACTGAAGCTTTCTTT CASSIYIGQGGTEAFF
- once TRBJ1-3 TRBV2 TGTGCCAGCAGTGAACAGGGAGCTGGAAACACCATATATTTT CASSEQGAGNTIYF
- - TRBJ1-1 TRBV19 TGTGCCAGTAGTACATGGACCAGGGAAGCTTTCTTT CASSTWTREAFF
TRBD2 once TRBJ2-2 TRBV9 TGTGCCAGCAGCACCCGTATAGCGGGAGAGGCCGGGGAGCTGTTTTTT CASSTRIAGEAGELFF
- - TRBJ1-1 TRBV7-9 TGTGCCAGCAGCTTAGAAGGGGGCACTGAAGCTTTCTTT CASSLEGGTEAFF
TRBD2 once TRBJ2-5 TRBV7-9 TGTGCCAGCAGCTTTGGACTAGCGGGAACGGAGACCCAGTACTTC CASSFGLAGTETQYF
TRBD1 - TRBJ2-7 TRBV13 TGTGCCAGCAGCCGAGGGGGACAGGCGAATCCCTACGAGCAGTACTTC CASSRGGQANPYEQYF
TRBD1 - TRBJ2-3 TRBV5-1 TGCGCCAGCAGCTTGTCTCCCGACAGGGGCACAGATACGCAGTATTTT CASSLSPDRGTDTQYF
TRBD1 - TRBJ2-7 TRBV7-6 TGTGCCAGCAGCGAGAGAGGGACAGGGGGAGGAAGTTACGAGCAGTACTTC CASSERGTGGGSYEQYF
- - TRBJ1-1 TRBV30 TGTGCCTGGAGTGTACCGAGGGCATGGAACACTGAAGCTTTCTTT CAWSVPRAWNTEAFF
- medium-sized TRBJ2-5 TRBV27 TGTGCCAGCAGACCAAGACCCTTAATGGAGACCCAGTACTTC CASRPRPLMETQYF
- - TRBJ1-3 TRBV7-2 TGTGCCAGCAGCTTCACGACAGGCTCTGGAAACACCATATATTTT CASSFTTGSGNTIYF
TRBD1 once TRBJ1-1 TRBV28 TGTGCCAGCGCAATTCAGGGGGCGAACACTGAAGCTTTCTTT CASAIQGANTEAFF
- - TRBJ1-4 TRBV18 TGTGCCAGCTCACCAACCGGGAGAGAAAAACTGTTTTTT CASSPTGREKLFF
- - TRBJ2-3 TRBV11-2 TGTGCCAGCAGCTTAGGGGTTGGGGTTGTCACAGATACGCAGTATTTT CASSLGVGVVTDTQYF